The entry below gives a single T cell receptor beta chain sequence along with its context. Its antigen is undetermined. The sample belongs to a study of beta chain features in type 1 diabetes. Across the study: Age, gender, cell numbers and subset yield matched between patients and controls. In all, around 99 million sorted cells from all samples were analyzed.

Germline-derived CDR1 and CDR2 are MGHRA and YSYEKL. The V gene lost 4 bases and the J gene lost 9 bases, with 10 bases spanning the gap. The CDR3 has 12 amino acids. Study-wide findings and caveats: Within the patient group, naive, central memory and Treg TCRB repertoires appeared more similar to each other than within healthy donors.

The investigators reverse transcribed all of the isolated RNA, so they sequenced expressed TCRB transcripts. The repertoire was sequenced with immunoSEQ multiplex PCR; TCRdb's copy has only in-frame clones and lacks some. The table shows under 400,000 clones, with less than 15% occurring only once. This chain uses TRBV4-1 with TRBJ2-1; D may be TRBD2 (5 bases). The material sequenced was central memory CD4+ T cells from blood. The TCR sequence derives from a man aged 25 to 40 in good health. CDR3 in DNA: TGCGCCAGCAGCCGTCCTCGGGGTGAGCAGTTCTTC. This encodes CASSRPRGEQFF.